The clone carrying this TCR beta chain ranks as medium-sized. The antigen is not known. This entry is derived from a study of circulating CD8 cells and anti-PD-1 response in melanoma. Using roughly 15 ng of total RNA, TCR libraries were made with the QIAseq Immune Repertoire TCR panel. TCRdb independently ran MiXCR on the reads; one entry per CDR3 protein. The sample yields over 400 distinct CDR3 sequences, around 7% seen once. Study-wide results and limits: The cohort mixed treatment-naive and previously treated patients. PD-1 and DPOS subsets showed similar, higher clonality than DNEG.

V gave up 2 bases and J gave up 0 bases, with 8 bases separating them. The CDR3 length is 15 residues. CDR1 is MDHEN, CDR2 SYDVKM, per germline. Sorting of live CD3+CD8+TCRalphabeta+ cells by PD-1 and/or TIGIT gave four subsets. This chain connects TRBV28 to TRBJ1-3; no clear D gene. The origin of this receptor is a human donor with melanoma. Specimen: CD8+ T cells from PBMCs, collected at baseline or after one month of anti-PD-1 therapy (not recorded which). The CDR3 DNA sequence: TGTGCCAGCAGTTTAAACTCCGTCTCTGGAAACACCATATATTTT. Translated, it gives CASSLNSVSGNTIYF.